This paragraph covers one TCR beta chain sequence. Its cognate antigen is unknown. This entry comes from a study of T cells in Graves' hyperthyroidism and ophthalmopathy. Amplified TCR beta CDR3 regions came from RNA transcripts. Initially, a first-round RT-PCR of the TCR CDR3 employed the HTBI primer set. Using its own MiXCR run on the multiplex PCR reads, TCRdb lists one record per CDR3 protein. The repertoire holds fewer than 650,000 distinct CDR3 sequences, with 46% as singletons. The study based diagnoses on clinical symptoms, serum thyroxine and TRAb, thyroid ultrasound and orbital computed tomography. V lost 5 bases, J lost 3 bases, and 12 bases stayed unmatched. CDR1 and CDR2 from the germline V gene are SGHTA and FQGNSA. The CDR3 is made up of 16 amino acids. Findings and caveats of the study: In validation, the model predicted ophthalmopathy. These predictions came a median roughly 6.5 months before onset. Through a model of 13 V-J features, ophthalmopathy was separated from stable hyperthyroidism. Blood also carried most thyroid clonotypes expanded above 0.001.

The rearrangement uses TRBV7-2 and TRBJ2-7, with 8 bases matching TRBD2. This sequence originates from an adult woman with Graves' disease, either hyperthyroidism or ophthalmopathy (not recorded which). The sample was peripheral blood or thyroid tissue (not recorded which). The DNA for the CDR3 is TGTGCCAGCAGCCCAAGACTAGCGAGAAATCGCTACGAGCAGTACTTC. It yields the protein CASSPRLARNRYEQYF.